Below are 22 T cell receptor beta chains sequenced from a single sample in a study of blood T cell repertoires in COVID-19. TCRdb keeps only in-frame clones here, not all; method: immunoSEQ multiplex PCR. The table lists around 200,000 clones, under 90% of them singletons. Sequencing used peripheral blood. These receptors originate from a human donor in a cohort sampled during active COVID-19.

CDR3: CASTRGSTFYNSPLHF. In DNA form, the CDR3 reads TGTGCCAGCACCCGGGGGTCGACTTTCTATAATTCACCCCTCCACTTT. The rearrangement uses TRBV6-6 and TRBJ1-6; maybe TRBD1 (5 bases). Germline V CDR1 and CDR2: MNHNY, SVGAGI (reference sequence). The CDR3 is 16 residues long. Between the trimmed V and J ends, which lost 7 bases and 3 bases, there was a span of 16 bases.

The genes are TRBV9 and TRBJ2-7; tentatively, D is TRBD1 (6 bases). Germline CDR1 is SGDLS and CDR2 is YYNGEE. V lost 0 bases and J 2 bases, leaving 12 bases between the germline ends. The CDR3 is 15 amino acids. This CDR3 reads CASSVAGTSPYEQYF. CDR3 nucleotides: TGTGCCAGCAGCGTAGCCGGGACATCTCCCTACGAGCAGTACTTC.

V and J are TRBV2 and TRBJ2-5; 7 nucleotides line up with TRBD1. This CDR3 spans 14 amino acids. Trimming removed 6 bases from V and 9 bases from J; junction bases left unmatched: 13. Germline loops: CDR1 SNHLY, CDR2 FYNNEI. The CDR3 coding sequence is TGTGCCAGCAGCCGGGGACAGTCCCCCGGGGCCCAGTACTTC. Encoded protein: CASSRGQSPGAQYF.

This clone is a singleton in its sample. The chain combines TRBV3-1 (or the pseudogene TRBV3-2) with TRBJ2-3; 9 positions agree with TRBD2. V lost 3 bases to trimming and J lost 4 bases; unmatched junction nucleotides: 14. The germline gives CDR1 LGHDT, CDR2 YNNKEL (reference sequence). This CDR3 contains 18 residues. CDR3 protein: CASSHLGIAGGLSDTQYF. The CDR3 region has the DNA TGTGCCAGCAGCCACCTAGGTATTGCGGGGGGGCTTTCAGATACGCAGTATTTT.

The chain combines TRBV27 with TRBJ2-7, with D possibly being TRBD2 (7 bases). The CDR3 is 14 amino acids. Germline CDR1 reads MNHEY; CDR2 reads SMNVEV (reference sequence). V lost 5 bases and J 2 bases, leaving 13 bases between the germline ends. CDR3 residues: CASSGGDTTYEQYF. The CDR3 DNA is TGTGCCAGCAGTGGGGGGGACACCACCTACGAGCAGTACTTC.

The chain carries TRBV7-9 and TRBJ2-1; D remains unclear. V dropped 7 bases and J dropped 0 bases, with 13 bases sitting between them. Germline V gene lookup returns CDR1 SEHNR and CDR2 FQNEAQ (reference sequence). CDR3 size: 15 residues. CDR3 DNA sequence: TGTGCCAGCAAGAAAGACACTGCCTCCTACAATGAGCAGTTCTTC. Its protein product is CASKKDTASYNEQFF.

J is TRBJ1-1 and V is TRBV15; D is unclear. V lost 3 bases and J lost 4, with 15 bases in between. From germline, CDR1 is LNHNV and CDR2 YYDKDF (reference sequence). This CDR3 has 15 residues. CDR3 loop: CATSRPRSRSTEAFF. Here the CDR3 DNA reads TGTGCCACCAGCAGGCCTAGGAGCCGGAGCACTGAAGCTTTCTTT.

This clone was recorded only once. The chain carries TRBV9 and TRBJ2-7, with a possible D match to TRBD1 (6 bases). The germline V gene encodes CDR1 SGDLS and CDR2 YYNGEE. The V gene lost 4 bases and the J gene lost 5 bases, with 13 bases spanning the gap. CDR3 length: 13 residues. CDR3 DNA sequence: TGTGCCAGCAGCTACAGGGAAGGGAACGAGCAGTACTTC. Its translation is CASSYREGNEQYF.

The chain combines TRBV2 with TRBJ2-3; 10 bases align to TRBD2. This CDR3 has 19 residues. Germline V gene sequence: CDR1 SNHLY, CDR2 FYNNEI. The trim removed 8 bases at V and 0 bases at J, leaving 17 bases unmatched. As DNA, the CDR3 is TGTGCCAGCCTTTTGTTTAGCGGGGGGACAGCGATTAGCACAGATACGCAGTATTTT. Protein sequence: CASLLFSGGTAISTDTQYF.

Only a few counts were recorded for this clone. The V gene is TRBV19, the J gene TRBJ1-6; perhaps TRBD1 as D (5 bases). The CDR3 extends over 14 amino acids. The germline gives CDR1 LNHDA, CDR2 SQIVND (reference sequence). V lost 6 bases to trimming and J lost 4 bases, with 10 bases between them. The CDR3, as DNA: TGTGCCAGTAGAATCAGGGATTATAATTCACCCCTCCACTTT. Residues: CASRIRDYNSPLHF. Complete variable domain (other parts from reference TRBV19 and TRBJ1-6): DGGITQSPKYLFRKEGQNVTLSCEQNLNHDAMYWYRQDPGQGLRLIYYSQIVNDFQKGDIAEGYSVSREKKESFPLTVTSAQKNPTAFYLCASRIRDYNSPLHFGNGTRLTVT.

This chain joins TRBV6-6 and TRBJ2-4, with TRBD2 matching over 7 bases. Trimming took 4 bases from V and 5 from J; bases not matched to a gene: 5. The length of the CDR3 is 14 residues. Germline lookup yields CDR1 MNHNY and CDR2 SVGAGI (reference sequence). Here the CDR3 reads CASSWLADENIQYF. CDR3 coding DNA: TGTGCCAGCAGTTGGCTAGCGGACGAAAACATTCAGTACTTC.

V gene TRBV15 combines with J gene TRBJ1-3, with D unresolved. V was trimmed by 6 bases and J by 0 bases, leaving 12 bases between them. Germline loops: CDR1 LNHNV, CDR2 YYDKDF (reference sequence). This CDR3 is 15 amino acids long. In nucleotides, the CDR3 is TGTGCCACCAGAGAGAGAAGAGCCTCTGGAAACACCATATATTTT. Protein sequence: CATRERRASGNTIYF.

The genes are TRBV28 and TRBJ2-7, with 10 bases matching TRBD1. V lost 5 bases and J lost 2; bases outside the gene matches: 3. The germline CDR1 and CDR2 sequences are MDHEN and SYDVKM. The CDR3 spans 14 residues. CDR3 coding DNA: TGTGCCAGCAGTCCCGGGACAGGGGCCTACGAGCAGTACTTC. As protein: CASSPGTGAYEQYF.

This clone showed up just once. The chain carries TRBV9 and TRBJ2-7, with 7 bases fitting TRBD2. J was trimmed by 3 bases and V by 4 bases; bases with no gene match: 10. Germline V gene data show CDR1 as SGDLS and CDR2 as YYNGEE. This CDR3 is 15 amino acids long. The CDR3 sequence: CASSSGSGAYYEQYF. The CDR3 DNA reads TGTGCCAGCAGCTCAGGGAGCGGGGCGTACTACGAGCAGTACTTC.

Only one count was recorded for this clone. The chain combines TRBV15 with TRBJ1-2; D is perhaps TRBD1 (6 bases). The V end lost 0 bases, the J end lost 4 bases, and 12 bases lay between the germline ends. CDR3 size: 15 residues. The germline V gene encodes CDR1 LNHNV and CDR2 YYDKDF (reference sequence). The CDR3: CATSRDGGAGYGYTF. Here the CDR3 DNA reads TGTGCCACCAGCAGAGATGGGGGGGCGGGCTATGGCTACACCTTC. The complete variable domain, with remaining parts taken from reference TRBV15 and TRBJ1-2, reads DAMVIQNPRYQVTQFGKPVTLSCSQTLNHNVMYWYQQKSSQAPKLLFHYYDKDFNNEADTPDNFQSRRPNTSFCFLDIRSPGLGDTAMYLCATSRDGGAGYGYTFGSGTRLTVV.

This clone was seen more than once but under ten times. This chain links TRBV30 with TRBJ1-1; 7 bases agree with TRBD1. The germline V gene has CDR1 GTSNPN and CDR2 SVGIG (reference sequence). CDR3 size: 12 residues. V was pared by 3 bases and J by 8 bases, with 6 bases of the junction left unmatched. In DNA form, the CDR3 reads TGTGCCTGGAGCAGACAGGGAGCAGAAGCTTTCTTT. Its protein product is CAWSRQGAEAFF.

The V gene is TRBV7-9, the J gene TRBJ2-7, with 10 bases matching TRBD1. After removal of 2 bases from V and 3 bases from J, the junction contained 1 base not matched to a gene. Germline loops: CDR1 SEHNR, CDR2 FQNEAQ (reference sequence). The CDR3 extends over 14 amino acids. Written as DNA, the CDR3 is TGTGCCAGCAGCTTAAGGGACAGGGGCTACGAGCAGTACTTC. Protein sequence: CASSLRDRGYEQYF.

This rearrangement joins TRBV7-9 to TRBJ2-7; 8 bases fit TRBD2. The CDR3 has 14 residues. The V gene end was trimmed by 5 bases and the J gene end by 3 bases; junction bases not matched to a gene: 6. CDR1 and CDR2 (germline): SEHNR, FQNEAQ (reference sequence). The DNA of the CDR3 is TGTGCCAGCAGCCCTGGGACTAGTTTCTACGAGCAGTACTTC. Its translation is CASSPGTSFYEQYF.

The chain employs TRBV4-2 and TRBJ1-2; D uncertain. The length of the CDR3 is 15 residues. Germline loops: CDR1 LGHNA, CDR2 YNFKEQ. The ends were cut back, 0 bases at V and 5 bases at J, with 13 bases in the middle. The CDR3 loop reads CASSQDLREGYGYTF. The CDR3 DNA sequence: TGTGCCAGCAGCCAAGATCTAAGGGAGGGTTATGGCTACACCTTC.

The chain recombines TRBV5-1 with TRBJ2-3, with TRBD1 matching 8 bases. The CDR3 is 16 residues long. The V gene's germline CDR1 is SGHRS and CDR2 YFSETQ. The V and J ends lost 2 bases and 1 base, in that order; junction bases with no gene match: 6. CDR3 sequence (DNA): TGCGCCAGCAGCTTATTGACAGGGGACCGCACAGATACGCAGTATTTT. Translated: CASSLLTGDRTDTQYF.

The chain combines TRBV7-3 with TRBJ2-3; 9 bases line up with TRBD2. V shed 5 bases, J shed 6 bases, and the junction held 12 bases outside the gene matches. CDR3 length equals 16 residues. Germline V gene data show CDR1 as SGHTA and CDR2 as FQGTGA. The DNA for the CDR3 is TGTGCCAGCAGCCACGGGCTAGCGGGACCTGGGGATACGCAGTATTTT. It translates to CASSHGLAGPGDTQYF.

This chain uses TRBV9 with TRBJ2-1; no clear D. The CDR3 has 13 amino acids. Germline CDR1 reads SGDLS; CDR2 reads YYNGEE. V dropped 0 bases and J dropped 5 bases, with 6 bases sitting between them. This chain's CDR3 is CASSVDRNNEQFF. CDR3 nucleotide sequence: TGTGCCAGCAGCGTAGACAGAAACAATGAGCAGTTCTTC.